Following are 27 T cell receptor beta chains from one sample sequenced in a study of cytomegalovirus exposure and HLA in healthy donors. In the PCR, 60 Vbeta and 13 Jbeta primers were used. Profiled with immunoSEQ multiplex PCR; TCRdb holds only in-frame clones, not every one. The data show about 130,000 clones, with roughly 8.3% seen just once and 4.5% to 7% held by the top ten. The sample comprised PBMCs. The receptors were gathered from a man aged 35 to 55 in good health and CMV-seronegative.

There are a few counts of this clone. This chain connects TRBV6-1 to TRBJ1-5; 9 nucleotides line up with TRBD1. The CDR3 length is 15 residues. The germline CDR1 and CDR2 sequences are MNHNS and SASEGT. Trimming took 7 bases from V and 3 from J; bases not matched to a gene: 7. The CDR3 reads CASTLGQGYNQPQHF. CDR3 DNA sequence: TGTGCCAGCACCCTGGGACAGGGATACAATCAGCCCCAGCATTTT.

The chain recombines TRBV9 with TRBJ2-3, with TRBD2 matching over 10 bases. Germline V gene data show CDR1 as SGDLS and CDR2 as YYNGEE. Losses at the gene ends were 1 base for V and 1 base for J; bases not matched to a gene: 3. The CDR3 has 16 residues. The CDR3 loop reads CASSVLAGAGTDTQYF. The CDR3 DNA sequence: TGTGCCAGCAGCGTACTAGCGGGGGCCGGCACAGATACGCAGTATTTT.

The CDR3 spells CAILPGFPSGNTIYF. The CDR3 region has the DNA TGTGCCATATTACCGGGTTTTCCCTCTGGAAACACCATATATTTT. This chain links TRBV11-3 with TRBJ1-3; D is uncertain. Per the germline V gene, CDR1 is SGHNT and CDR2 is YENEEA. The CDR3 runs 15 residues. V was trimmed by 10 bases and J by 0 bases, leaving 16 bases between them.

This clone has a handful of counts. This chain joins TRBV2 and TRBJ1-4, with 12 positions matching TRBD1. CDR1 SNHLY and CDR2 FYNNEI come from the germline V gene. This CDR3 contains 15 residues. V was pared by 6 bases and J by 7 bases, with 6 bases of the junction left unmatched. The CDR3 nucleotides read TGTGCCAGCAGCCCCCGGGACAGGGGGCCTGAAAAACTGTTTTTT. Translated: CASSPRDRGPEKLFF. Drawing the rest from reference TRBV2 and TRBJ1-4, the complete variable domain is EPEVTQTPSHQVTQMGQEVILRCVPISNHLYFYWYRQILGQKVEFLVSFYNNEISEKSEIFDDQFSVERPDGSNFTLKIRSTKLEDSAMYFCASSPRDRGPEKLFFGSGTQLSVL.

CDR3 nucleotide sequence: TGTGCCAGTAGTATAGCGGCGAACACCGGGGAGCTGTTTTTT. Its protein product is CASSIAANTGELFF. The V gene is TRBV19, the J gene TRBJ2-2; D is unclear. The ends were cut back, 1 base at V and 0 bases at J, with 3 bases in the middle. The CDR3 consists of 14 residues. Germline CDR1 is LNHDA and CDR2 is SQIVND (reference sequence).

V is TRBV7-2 and J is TRBJ2-2; D ambiguous. CDR1 SGHTA and CDR2 FQGNSA come from the germline V gene. CDR3 length equals 13 residues. V shed 1 base and J shed 6 bases, with 6 bases lying between them. The CDR3 protein is CASSLDYSGELFF. CDR3 bases: TGTGCCAGCAGCTTAGACTACTCCGGGGAGCTGTTTTTT.

The chain couples TRBV5-4 to TRBJ1-2; D call uncertain. The CDR3 totals 13 residues. V shed 2 bases and J shed 3 bases, with 8 bases lying between them. Germline V gives CDR1 SGHNT, CDR2 YYREEE (reference sequence). The DNA for the CDR3 is TGTGCCAGCAGCTTTCAGGCAGACTATGGCTACACCTTC. Amino acids: CASSFQADYGYTF. Based on the CDR3 plus reference TRBV5-4 and TRBJ1-2, the full variable domain is ETGVTQSPTHLIKTRGQQVTLRCSSQSGHNTVSWYQQALGQGPQFIFQYYREEENGRGNFPPRFSGLQFPNYSSELNVNALELDDSALYLCASSFQADYGYTFGSGTRLTVV.

The chain recombines TRBV14 with TRBJ2-5; 16 bases map to TRBD2. The end of the DNA fits TRBJ2-7 better, so the J call may be wrong. The CDR3 totals 19 residues. Per germline, CDR1 SGHDN and CDR2 FVKESK. The CDR3 sequence is CASSPTGLAGGTGLGEQYF. The CDR3, as DNA: TGTGCCAGCAGCCCAACGGGACTAGCGGGGGGGACGGGCCTGGGCGAGCAGTACTTC.

This chain links TRBV6-5 with TRBJ1-6; 7 bases fit TRBD1. The CDR3 runs 14 residues. The germline CDR1 and CDR2 sequences are MNHEY and SVGAGI. With V trimmed by 6 bases and J by 8 bases, 7 bases remained unmatched. The CDR3 loop reads CASSPGQVDSPLHF. CDR3 nucleotide sequence: TGTGCCAGCAGCCCAGGACAGGTCGATTCACCCCTCCACTTT.

This clone came up a few times. The rearrangement joins TRBV4-2 to TRBJ2-3; 12 bases are shared with TRBD2. After removal of 3 bases from V and 1 base from J, the junction contained 2 bases not matched to a gene. The CDR3 extends over 16 amino acids. Germline V gives CDR1 LGHNA, CDR2 YNFKEQ. For the CDR3, the DNA is TGTGCCAGCAGCCAGAGGACTAGCGGGGGCACAGATACGCAGTATTTT. Its translation is CASSQRTSGGTDTQYF.

This clone was detected a few times. This rearrangement joins TRBV6-5 to TRBJ1-5; D is undetermined. The germline V gene has CDR1 MNHEY and CDR2 SVGAGI. This CDR3 is 15 amino acids long. Trimming took 2 bases from V and 6 from J, leaving 14 bases between them. The CDR3 sequence is CASSYNGMGGQPQHF. CDR3 in DNA: TGTGCCAGCAGTTACAATGGTATGGGAGGTCAGCCCCAGCATTTT.

A few counts support this clone. This chain uses TRBV28 with TRBJ1-2; TRBD1 agrees at 8 bases. Per germline, CDR1 MDHEN and CDR2 SYDVKM. CDR3 length: 14 residues. J was trimmed by 2 bases and V by 6 bases; bases with no gene match: 5. CDR3 loop: CASRGQGLNYGYTF. In nucleotides, the CDR3 is TGTGCCAGCAGAGGACAGGGCCTAAACTATGGCTACACCTTC.

This chain joins TRBV6-1 and TRBJ2-3; D may be TRBD2 (6 bases). V gave up 6 bases and J gave up 2 bases, with 9 bases separating them. The CDR3 extends over 13 amino acids. Germline V gene lookup returns CDR1 MNHNS and CDR2 SASEGT. This CDR3 is CASSLAFTDTQYF. The CDR3 nucleotides are TGTGCCAGCAGCCTAGCGTTCACAGATACGCAGTATTTT.

The chain combines TRBV5-6 with TRBJ2-2; D is possibly TRBD1 (5 bases). Germline V lookup: CDR1 SGHDT, CDR2 YYEEEE. The germline V and J ends were trimmed by 1 base and 3 bases, with 13 bases remaining between them. There are 16 residues in the CDR3. In nucleotides, the CDR3 is TGTGCCAGCAGCTTGATAGGGGCCGAGGACACCGGGGAGCTGTTTTTT. This sequence encodes CASSLIGAEDTGELFF.

This clone came up a few times. J is TRBJ1-1 and V is TRBV2, with D possibly being TRBD1 (5 bases). The germline CDR1 and CDR2 sequences are SNHLY and FYNNEI. V shed 5 bases and J shed 5 bases, with 18 bases lying between them. The CDR3 length is 15 residues. DNA of the CDR3: TGTGCCAGCAGTCCTTTCGGGGGGGGAGAGACTGAAGCTTTCTTT. Its translation: CASSPFGGGETEAFF.

The V gene is TRBV28, the J gene TRBJ2-2, with unresolved D. V lost 4 bases and J 6 bases, leaving 12 bases between the germline ends. Germline CDR1 is MDHEN and CDR2 is SYDVKM. CDR3 length: 14 residues. CDR3: CASSSPPAPGELFF. Here the CDR3 DNA reads TGTGCCAGCAGTTCCCCTCCTGCGCCCGGGGAGCTGTTTTTT.

On this clone itself: The sample holds other DNA sequences that translate to the same CDR3. This sequence joins TRBV11-3 and TRBJ1-1; possibly TRBD1 for D (5 bases). The CDR3 sequence is 13 residues long. The V end was cut by 3 bases, the J end by 3 bases, with 8 bases between. CDR1 and CDR2 (germline): SGHNT, YENEEA. The CDR3 region has the DNA TGTGCCAGCAGCTTGTGGGGGGACACTGAAGCTTTCTTT. It codes for CASSLWGDTEAFF.

This clone was detected only a few times. CDR3 loop: CASSLVAGGYNEQFF. DNA of the CDR3: TGCGCCAGCAGCTTGGTTGCGGGGGGGTACAATGAGCAGTTCTTC. This chain uses TRBV5-1 with TRBJ2-1, with TRBD2 matching 9 bases. The CDR3 contains 15 residues. Germline CDR1 is SGHRS and CDR2 is YFSETQ. The J segment lost 4 bases and the V segment lost 0 bases, leaving 2 bases of the junction unmatched.

The gene calls are TRBV11-2 and TRBJ2-3; 12 bases line up with TRBD2. The CDR3 covers 16 residues. J lost 1 base, V lost 5 bases, and 4 bases had no gene match. Germline V gene sequence: CDR1 SGHAT, CDR2 FQNNGV. For the CDR3, the DNA is TGTGCCAGCAGCCCTTGGACTAGCGGGGGCACAGATACGCAGTATTTT. This sequence encodes CASSPWTSGGTDTQYF.

This clone was detected a few times. V gene TRBV6-6 combines with J gene TRBJ2-7; the D is unclear. Germline-derived CDR1 and CDR2 are MNHNY and SVGAGI (reference sequence). CDR3 length: 14 amino acids. Trimming shortened V by 5 bases and J by 0 bases, and 11 bases separated the two germline ends. CDR3 residues: CASSLPESSYEQYF. In DNA, the CDR3 is TGTGCCAGCAGTCTCCCGGAGTCCTCCTACGAGCAGTACTTC.

The V and J genes are TRBV27 and TRBJ2-2; 7 nucleotides line up with TRBD1. Germline-derived CDR1 and CDR2 are MNHEY and SMNVEV (reference sequence). Trimming cost V 5 bases and J 8 bases; bases outside gene matches: 8. CDR3 size: 14 residues. CDR3: CASSPWTGVGELFF. The CDR3 bases are TGTGCCAGCAGTCCTTGGACAGGAGTTGGGGAGCTGTTTTTT.

This rearrangement joins TRBV7-2 to TRBJ2-1; 9 nucleotides match TRBD1. The V gene end was trimmed by 11 bases and the J gene end by 4 bases; junction bases not matched to a gene: 6. The CDR3 extends over 13 amino acids. Germline CDR1 and CDR2: SGHTA and FQGNSA. DNA for the CDR3: TGTGCCGGAACGACAGGGGGGTACAATGAGCAGTTCTTC. The encoded protein is CAGTTGGYNEQFF.

The CDR3 loop is CASSPPTGERRNEQFF. The CDR3 coding sequence is TGTGCCAGCAGTCCCCCCACCGGGGAGAGGCGGAATGAGCAGTTCTTC. The chain carries TRBV28 and TRBJ2-1; possibly TRBD2 for D (5 bases). Germline CDR1 reads MDHEN; CDR2 reads SYDVKM. The CDR3 contains 16 residues. V lost 5 bases and J 7 bases, leaving 21 bases between the germline ends.

This clone has just a few counts. CDR3 amino acids: CASSREEHTEAFF. Here the CDR3 DNA reads TGTGCCAGCAGCCGGGAGGAGCACACTGAAGCTTTCTTT. The chain employs TRBV14 and TRBJ1-1, with D hard to call. Deletions cut 4 bases from V and 3 bases from J, with 9 bases between. The CDR3 runs to 13 residues. CDR1 SGHDN and CDR2 FVKESK come from the germline V gene. The variable domain in full, completed from reference TRBV14 and TRBJ1-1, reads EAGVTQFPSHSVIEKGQTVTLRCDPISGHDNLYWYRRVMGKEIKFLLHFVKESKQDESGMPNNRFLAERTGGTYSTLKVQPAELEDSGVYFCASSREEHTEAFFGQGTRLTVV.

The chain has TRBV5-6 and TRBJ1-6; weak D call: TRBD1 (6 bases). The germline V gene has CDR1 SGHDT and CDR2 YYEEEE. The CDR3 sequence is 15 residues long. Trimming left V 2 bases short and J 7 bases short, with 13 bases between. CDR3 sequence reads: CASSLGGGGNSPLHF. The CDR3 nucleotides are TGTGCCAGCAGCTTAGGGGGAGGGGGGAATTCACCCCTCCACTTT.

V gene TRBV15 combines with J gene TRBJ1-1; TRBD1 is a possible D gene (5 bases). Between the trimmed V and J ends, which lost 3 bases and 0 bases, there was a span of 5 bases. Germline V gene lookup returns CDR1 LNHNV and CDR2 YYDKDF (reference sequence). The CDR3 loop spans 13 amino acids. This CDR3 is CATSRTVNTEAFF. In DNA, the CDR3 is TGTGCCACCAGCAGGACAGTGAACACTGAAGCTTTCTTT.

This clone was seen many times. The chain combines TRBV11-2 with TRBJ2-1; 7 nucleotides align to TRBD2. Germline CDR1 reads SGHAT; CDR2 reads FQNNGV. The V segment lost 1 base and the J segment 0 bases; nucleotides outside the gene matches: 3. This CDR3 contains 16 residues. CDR3 region: CASSLGWDYSYNEQFF. CDR3 coding DNA: TGTGCCAGCAGCTTAGGTTGGGACTACTCCTACAATGAGCAGTTCTTC.